This record looks at one T cell receptor (beta chain) sequence and its context. Its antigen is not identified. Trimming left V 0 bases short and J 0 bases short, with 4 bases between. In germline, CDR1 is SGDLS, CDR2 YYNGEE. The CDR3 loop spans 14 amino acids. The data originate from a study of CD8+ T cells in alopecia areata. cDNA serving as the sequencing template came from extracted, reverse transcribed RNA. Data came from immunoSEQ multiplex PCR; TCRdb stores just in-frame clones and leaves some out. The repertoire holds 200,000 to 250,000 clones, with over 60% as singletons. Regarding treatment: oral pan-JAK inhibitor, 5-10 mg twice daily. Study findings and constraints: Mouse data revealed clearer TCR sharing than patient data did, a gap possibly tied to HLA. Lesional scalp, notably in alopecia totalis/universalis, had clonality above that of normal scalp.

This receptor was taken from a human donor with alopecia areata. This chain connects TRBV9 to TRBJ2-1; D gene unclear. Material: CD4+ T cells sorted from blood, obtained at week 4, from a patient treated with tofacitinib. The CDR3 nucleotides read TGTGCCAGCAGCGTAGTCTCCTCCTACAATGAGCAGTTCTTC. Translating it yields CASSVVSSYNEQFF.